These T cell receptor beta chains were read from a single sample in a study of T-cell memory formation after mild COVID-19. TCRdb analysed the 5' RACE reads with MiXCR anew, one entry per CDR3 protein. The table shows roughly 250,000 distinct CDR3 sequences, with 16% occurring only once. The sample comprised PBMCs or a T cell subset sorted from them (not recorded which). The source of these receptors is a man younger than 30 who had mild COVID-19 (a few samples of this study predate the infection). Cell type and time point are not known. The CDR3 runs from the conserved cysteine through the conserved F or W. The order of the fields is CDR3 protein, CDR3 DNA, V gene, J gene, D gene, clone size. The D gene is left open where the match is weak. Clone size is given for some rows only: seen once, a few or many times, or a class if the clone is expanded.

cdr3_aa: CASSYFGNPDTQYF; cdr3_nt: TGTGCCAGCAGTTATTTTGGAAATCCAGATACGCAGTATTTT; v_call: TRBV6-5; j_call: TRBJ2-3; d_call: -; clone_size: -
cdr3_aa: CASSGSWGPANEQFF; cdr3_nt: TGTGCCAGCTCGGGTAGTTGGGGCCCCGCTAATGAGCAGTTCTTC; v_call: TRBV18; j_call: TRBJ2-1; d_call: -; clone_size: -
cdr3_aa: CASSRDQGNTEAFF; cdr3_nt: TGTGCCAGCTCACGGGATCAGGGGAACACTGAAGCTTTCTTT; v_call: TRBV18; j_call: TRBJ1-1; d_call: -; clone_size: few
cdr3_aa: CASSQEEGLTEAFF; cdr3_nt: TGCGCCAGCAGCCAAGAGGAGGGCCTCACTGAAGCTTTCTTT; v_call: TRBV4-3; j_call: TRBJ1-1; d_call: -; clone_size: many
cdr3_aa: CASSLATTGFGYTF; cdr3_nt: TGTGCCAGCAGCTTAGCTACTACAGGGTTTGGCTACACCTTC; v_call: TRBV7-9; j_call: TRBJ1-2; d_call: -; clone_size: few
cdr3_aa: CSASGGNEQFF; cdr3_nt: TGCAGCGCTAGCGGGGGGAATGAGCAGTTCTTC; v_call: TRBV29-1; j_call: TRBJ2-1; d_call: TRBD2; clone_size: -
cdr3_aa: CASSEAALRTDTQYF; cdr3_nt: TGTGCCAGCAGTGAGGCGGCCCTCAGAACAGATACGCAGTATTTT; v_call: TRBV2; j_call: TRBJ2-3; d_call: -; clone_size: -
cdr3_aa: CASSYSGRGDSPLHF; cdr3_nt: TGTGCCAGCAGTTACTCAGGCAGGGGGGACTCACCCCTCCACTTT; v_call: TRBV6-5; j_call: TRBJ1-6; d_call: TRBD1; clone_size: few
cdr3_aa: CASSPTGGAGGGYTF; cdr3_nt: TGCGCCAGCAGCCCCACAGGGGGCGCCGGTGGTGGCTACACCTTC; v_call: TRBV4-1; j_call: TRBJ1-2; d_call: TRBD1; clone_size: few
cdr3_aa: CASSVTGTDNTEAFF; cdr3_nt: TGTGCCAGCAGCGTTACCGGGACAGATAACACTGAAGCTTTCTTT; v_call: TRBV9; j_call: TRBJ1-1; d_call: TRBD1; clone_size: -
cdr3_aa: CASRRDPGATNEKLFF; cdr3_nt: TGTGCCAGCAGGCGCGACCCAGGAGCAACTAATGAAAAACTGTTTTTT; v_call: TRBV6-2/TRBV6-3; j_call: TRBJ1-4; d_call: -; clone_size: -
cdr3_aa: CASSSHAKNIQYF; cdr3_nt: TGTGCCAGCAGTTCCCACGCCAAAAACATTCAGTACTTC; v_call: TRBV28; j_call: TRBJ2-4; d_call: -; clone_size: few
cdr3_aa: CASSWFPGDEQYF; cdr3_nt: TGTGCCAGCAGTTGGTTCCCGGGGGATGAGCAGTACTTC; v_call: TRBV6-5; j_call: TRBJ2-7; d_call: -; clone_size: few